Shown below are 9 T cell receptor beta chains from a single sample sequenced in a study of T cells in Graves' hyperthyroidism and ophthalmopathy. RNA transcripts provided the source from which TCR beta CDR3 regions were amplified. The HTBI primer set served for first-round RT-PCR of the TCR CDR3. TCRdb independently ran MiXCR on the multiplex PCR reads; one entry per CDR3 protein. The table lists approximately 720,000 distinct CDR3 sequences, around 20% of them singletons. Material: blood. These TCRs come from a woman aged 50 to 60 with Graves' hyperthyroidism that later progressed to Graves' ophthalmopathy.

There are a few counts of this clonotype. This chain joins TRBV2 and TRBJ2-7, with no clear D. V lost 11 bases to trimming and J lost 0 bases, with 17 bases between them. Germline CDR1 is SNHLY and CDR2 is FYNNEI. The CDR3 is made up of 14 amino acids. CDR3 residues: CAVPDSRSSYEQYF. The CDR3 bases are TGTGCCGTCCCCGATAGCAGGAGCTCCTACGAGCAGTACTTC.

This chain connects TRBV7-8 to TRBJ2-7; 7 bases align to TRBD1. The CDR3 extends over 17 amino acids. The germline gives CDR1 SGHVS, CDR2 FQNEAQ. J lost 0 bases, V lost 1 base, and 9 bases had no gene match. Here the CDR3 DNA reads TGTGCCAGCAGCTTAGTAGGGACAGCTCCGAGCTCCTACGAGCAGTACTTC. Translated: CASSLVGTAPSSYEQYF.

This clonotype came up a few times. The chain links TRBV12-5 to TRBJ1-5; tentatively, D is TRBD1 (5 bases). The CDR3 loop spans 14 amino acids. Trimming removed 7 bases from V and 3 bases from J, with 13 bases in between. Germline V gene sequence: CDR1 LGHNT, CDR2 FRNRAP. DNA of the CDR3: TGTGCTAGTGTGGGGGGGGATTTCAATCAGCCCCAGCATTTT. This encodes CASVGGDFNQPQHF. Supplemented by reference TRBV12-5 and TRBJ1-5, the full variable domain reads DARVTQTPRHKVTEMGQEVTMRCQPILGHNTVFWYRQTMMQGLELLAYFRNRAPLDDSGMPKDRFSAEMPDATLATLKIQPSEPRDSAVYFCASVGGDFNQPQHFGDGTRLSIL.

This chain links TRBV2 with TRBJ2-2, with D possibly matching TRBD1 (5 bases). The germline V gene encodes CDR1 SNHLY and CDR2 FYNNEI. V gave up 6 bases and J gave up 0 bases, with 14 bases separating them. The CDR3 loop spans 16 amino acids. CDR3 DNA sequence: TGTGCCAGCAGGGCCAGGGAAGCCGCGAACACCGGGGAGCTGTTTTTT. This gives the protein CASRAREAANTGELFF. Drawing the rest from reference TRBV2 and TRBJ2-2, the complete variable domain is EPEVTQTPSHQVTQMGQEVILRCVPISNHLYFYWYRQILGQKVEFLVSFYNNEISEKSEIFDDQFSVERPDGSNFTLKIRSTKLEDSAMYFCASRAREAANTGELFFGEGSRLTVL.

This clonotype has more than one count but fewer than ten. This chain uses TRBV19 with TRBJ1-6; D is unclear. CDR1 is LNHDA, CDR2 SQIVND, per germline (reference sequence). This CDR3 contains 15 residues. V was trimmed by 0 bases and J by 7 bases, leaving 10 bases between them. CDR3 sequence: CASSIEDGSNSPLHF. Here the CDR3 DNA reads TGTGCCAGTAGTATAGAAGACGGATCAAATTCACCCCTCCACTTT. The variable domain in full, completed from reference TRBV19 and TRBJ1-6, reads DGGITQSPKYLFRKEGQNVTLSCEQNLNHDAMYWYRQDPGQGLRLIYYSQIVNDFQKGDIAEGYSVSREKKESFPLTVTSAQKNPTAFYLCASSIEDGSNSPLHFGNGTRLTVT.

The CDR3: CASSFSQAPSSGNTIYF. CDR3 DNA sequence: TGTGCCAGCAGTTTCTCCCAGGCTCCGTCATCTGGAAACACCATATATTTT. This chain uses TRBV6-9 with TRBJ1-3; no firm D call. CDR1 is MNHGY and CDR2 is SVAAGI in the germline V gene. The CDR3 spans 17 residues. V dropped 4 bases and J dropped 1 base, with 17 bases sitting between them.

This clonotype came up a few times. V gene TRBV7-9 combines with J gene TRBJ1-6, with 8 bases that match TRBD1. Trimming cost V 1 base and J 7 bases; bases outside gene matches: 3. Looked up from germline, CDR1 is SEHNR and CDR2 is FQNEAQ (reference sequence). This CDR3 region has 15 residues. The CDR3 is CASSLGTGRNSPLHF. As DNA, the CDR3 is TGTGCCAGCAGCTTAGGGACAGGGAGGAATTCACCCCTCCACTTT.

This clonotype was recorded at least ten times. This chain joins TRBV12-3 or TRBV12-4 and TRBJ2-7; no clear D gene. This CDR3 is 12 amino acids long. Trimming removed 5 bases from V and 6 bases from J, with 11 bases in between. CDR3 protein: CASSPRHSEQYF. For the CDR3, the DNA is TGTGCCAGCAGTCCTAGACACTCCGAGCAGTACTTC.

This clonotype was detected many times. The rearrangement joins TRBV5-1 to TRBJ2-1; 8 positions match TRBD2. The CDR3 contains 14 residues. Germline lookup yields CDR1 SGHRS and CDR2 YFSETQ. Trimming at V came to 2 bases and at J to 8 bases, leaving 6 bases not matched to a gene. DNA of the CDR3: TGCGCCAGCAGCTTTTCGGGGGGGGGCGATGAGCAGTTCTTC. Residues: CASSFSGGGDEQFF.